This section outlines one T cell receptor beta chain sequence together with its context. Its specificity is unknown. The CDR3 end is not reached by the read, which stops 3 residues before it; the germline J gene fills it in. The repertoire was sequenced with immunoSEQ multiplex PCR; TCRdb's copy has only in-frame clones and lacks some. Seen in this sample are approximately 41,000 clones; the ten most common clones hold 7.6%. The sample is drawn from a study of T cells in women clearing cervical HPV infection. Germline-derived CDR1 and CDR2 are SGHNT and YYREEE (reference sequence). This CDR3 spans 15 amino acids. Germline trimming cut 0 bases from V and 3 bases from J; bases unmatched to any gene: 1. Points from the study as a whole: CIN3+ cases had significantly higher TCR repertoire richness than controls, but evenness did not differ.

This clonotype was sampled from a woman aged 18-70 years with a cervical HPV16 infection that either progressed to CIN3+ or cleared (not recorded which). Source material: blood buffy coat. V is TRBV5-4 and J is TRBJ1-1; 11 nucleotides match TRBD1. CDR3 region: CASSLGTGGDTEAFF. The part of the CDR3 DNA that was read is TGTGCCAGCAGCTTGGGGACAGGGGGCGACACTGAA.